The 20 T cell receptor beta chains below come from one sample, sequenced in a study of T cells in localized non-small cell lung cancer. This table comes from immunoSEQ multiplex PCR, and its TCRdb copy is limited to in-frame clones, with some not included. The repertoire holds around 680 clones, with around 28% as singletons. The sequences come from normal lung tissue next to the tumor, collected before any cancer treatment. Receptor source: a female donor of 60 years or more with stage II lung adenocarcinoma.

The chain has TRBV4-1 and TRBJ2-1; 7 bases align to TRBD2. CDR1 MGHRA and CDR2 YSYEKL come from the germline V gene. After removal of 1 base from V and 0 bases from J, the junction contained 9 bases not matched to a gene. This CDR3 has 18 amino acids. CDR3 amino acids: CASSQALKGGHSYNEQFF. The CDR3 bases are TGCGCCAGCAGCCAAGCCCTCAAGGGAGGGCACTCCTACAATGAGCAGTTCTTC.

The chain uses TRBV19 and TRBJ2-2; the D is unclear. The germline V and J ends were trimmed by 10 bases and 7 bases, with 16 bases remaining between them. CDR3 length equals 13 residues. Germline V gives CDR1 LNHDA, CDR2 SQIVND (reference sequence). The CDR3: CATREFFVGELFF. DNA for the CDR3: TGTGCCACCCGCGAATTTTTTGTCGGGGAGCTGTTTTTT.

V usage is TRBV5-1 and J usage is TRBJ1-1; a possible D gene is TRBD1 (5 bases). CDR1 and CDR2 from the germline V gene are SGHRS and YFSETQ. CDR3 size: 15 residues. The ends were cut back, 0 bases at V and 1 base at J, with 10 bases in the middle. CDR3 in amino acids: CASSLGGARNTEAFF. The CDR3 nucleotides read TGCGCCAGCAGCTTGGGGGGCGCGAGGAACACTGAAGCTTTCTTT.

The gene calls are TRBV30 and TRBJ2-1, with 9 bases lining up with TRBD2. In germline, CDR1 is GTSNPN, CDR2 SVGIG (reference sequence). The CDR3 has 16 residues. The J segment lost 4 bases and the V segment lost 1 base, leaving 8 bases of the junction unmatched. As DNA, the CDR3 is TGTGCCTGGAGTGGGACTAGCGCACAACTTTACAATGAGCAGTTCTTC. Its translation: CAWSGTSAQLYNEQFF. Drawing the rest from reference TRBV30 and TRBJ2-1, the complete variable domain is SQTIHQWPATLVQPVGSPLSLECTVEGTSNPNLYWYRQAAGRGLQLLFYSVGIGQISSEVPQNLSASRPQDRQFILSSKKLLLSDSGFYLCAWSGTSAQLYNEQFFGPGTRLTVL.

This clone is termed medium-sized. This sequence joins TRBV6-8 and TRBJ2-7; possible D gene TRBD2, 6 bases. The CDR3 loop spans 17 amino acids. Trimming removed 2 bases at V and 3 bases at J, with 20 bases between. Germline lookup yields CDR1 MNHGY and CDR2 SAAAGT. The CDR3 nucleotides read TGTGCCAGCAGTTACGCAAGAGTAGCGGCGAGGATCTACGAGCAGTACTTC. Translating it yields CASSYARVAARIYEQYF.

This clone appeared a few times. The chain joins TRBV5-1 to TRBJ2-1, with D perhaps being TRBD1 or TRBD2 (6 bases each). CDR1 is SGHRS, CDR2 YFSETQ, per germline. The length of the CDR3 is 17 residues. V was shortened by 0 bases and J by 5 bases, with 18 bases between the two germline ends. CDR3 region: CASSLVGRGAGNNEQFF. The CDR3 DNA is TGCGCCAGCAGCTTGGTGGGTAGGGGGGCCGGGAACAATGAGCAGTTCTTC.

This chain connects TRBV25-1 to TRBJ2-2; 9 nucleotides align to TRBD1. Trimming removed 7 bases from V and 6 bases from J; junction bases left unmatched: 9. The CDR3 contains 15 residues. Germline V gene data show CDR1 as MGHDK and CDR2 as SYGVNS. The CDR3 reads CASTSGTGYAGELFF. In nucleotides, the CDR3 is TGTGCCAGCACATCCGGGACAGGGTACGCCGGGGAGCTGTTTTTT.

The chain has TRBV18 and TRBJ2-2; the match to TRBD1 covers 11 bases. The J segment lost 4 bases and the V segment lost 6 bases, leaving 7 bases of the junction unmatched. Germline CDR1 KGHSH, CDR2 LQKENI. The CDR3 sequence is 16 residues long. The CDR3 coding sequence is TGTGCCAGCTCTAACCCAGGACAGGGGGCCACCGGGGAGCTGTTTTTT. It translates to CASSNPGQGATGELFF.

The chain has TRBV28 and TRBJ1-1; 9 nucleotides match TRBD1. From germline, CDR1 is MDHEN and CDR2 SYDVKM. The CDR3 extends over 13 amino acids. V was pared by 6 bases and J by 11 bases, with 10 bases of the junction left unmatched. The CDR3 loop is CASRPSGQGKAFF. CDR3 sequence (DNA): TGTGCCAGCAGACCCTCGGGACAGGGAAAGGCTTTCTTT. Complete variable domain (other parts from reference TRBV28 and TRBJ1-1): DVKVTQSSRYLVKRTGEKVFLECVQDMDHENMFWYRQDPGLGLRLIYFSYDVKMKEKGDIPEGYSVSREKKERFSLILESASTNQTSMYLCASRPSGQGKAFFGQGTRLTVV.

A few counts support this clone. The CDR3 sequence is CASSLTPSSGSYNEQFF. As DNA, the CDR3 is TGTGCCAGCAGTCTCACTCCTTCTAGCGGGTCCTACAATGAGCAGTTCTTC. The chain links TRBV6-8 to TRBJ2-1; 8 bases line up with TRBD2. Looked up from germline, CDR1 is MNHGY and CDR2 is SAAAGT. The CDR3 length is 17 residues. The junction had 10 bases not matched to a gene; V was cut back by 5 bases and J by 1 base.

This clone appeared a few times. The chain links TRBV10-1 to TRBJ2-2, with 7 bases identical to TRBD1. V shed 3 bases and J 6 bases; nucleotides not matched to a gene: 7. Germline V gene lookup returns CDR1 WNHNN and CDR2 SYGVQD (reference sequence). The CDR3 extends over 15 amino acids. CDR3 DNA sequence: TGCGCCAGCAGTGAAACGACAGGGATGGCCGGGGAGCTGTTTTTT. This encodes CASSETTGMAGELFF.

V and J are TRBV28 and TRBJ2-7, with 7 positions matching TRBD2. Losses at the gene ends were 6 bases for V and 3 bases for J; bases not matched to a gene: 2. In germline, CDR1 is MDHEN, CDR2 SYDVKM. The CDR3 is 12 residues long. The CDR3 DNA is TGTGCCAGCAGCCCGGGGGGCTACGAGCAGTACTTC. Amino acid sequence: CASSPGGYEQYF.

The J gene is TRBJ2-5, the V gene TRBV9; D could derive from TRBD1 or TRBD2 (7 bases each). The germline V and J ends were trimmed by 0 bases and 5 bases, with 14 bases remaining between them. CDR3 size: 15 residues. In germline, CDR1 is SGDLS, CDR2 YYNGEE. The CDR3 region is CASSVVQGGQETQYF. As DNA, the CDR3 is TGTGCCAGCAGCGTAGTTCAGGGGGGGCAGGAGACCCAGTACTTC.

This chain links TRBV9 with TRBJ1-6, with 11 bases lining up with TRBD1. CDR1 SGDLS and CDR2 YYNGEE come from the germline V gene. CDR3 length: 16 amino acids. J was trimmed by 7 bases and V by 0 bases; bases with no gene match: 3. CDR3 protein: CASSVEGTGGNSPLHF. CDR3 sequence (DNA): TGTGCCAGCAGCGTAGAGGGGACAGGGGGAAATTCACCCCTCCACTTT.

The gene calls are TRBV30 and TRBJ1-5, with 7 bases matching TRBD1. The CDR3 runs 13 residues. V gave up 4 bases and J gave up 4 bases; unmatched junction bases: 4. CDR1 and CDR2 from the germline V gene are GTSNPN and SVGIG (reference sequence). This CDR3 is CAWNTRGNQPQHF. In DNA, the CDR3 is TGTGCCTGGAATACCAGGGGGAATCAGCCCCAGCATTTT.

Sample share makes this clone large (0.1 to 1%). The genes are TRBV6-8 and TRBJ2-5; 7 nucleotides align to TRBD1. V shed 4 bases, J shed 4 bases, and the junction held 9 bases outside the gene matches. CDR1 MNHGY and CDR2 SAAAGT come from the germline V gene. CDR3 length: 15 amino acids. This CDR3 reads CASSSTETGLETQYF. The CDR3 DNA is TGTGCCAGCAGTTCCACAGAGACAGGGCTAGAGACCCAGTACTTC.

This chain uses TRBV28 with TRBJ1-1; D possibly corresponds to TRBD1 (6 bases). Germline CDR1 MDHEN, CDR2 SYDVKM. With 7 bases removed from V and 1 base from J, the gap between germline ends came to 10 bases. CDR3 size: 13 residues. The CDR3 sequence: CASKGGANTEAFF. The CDR3 DNA follows: TGTGCCAGCAAGGGGGGGGCGAACACTGAAGCTTTCTTT.

Only a few counts were recorded for this clone. The rearrangement links TRBV30 to TRBJ1-1; D might be TRBD1 (6 bases). This CDR3 has 14 amino acids. Germline values: CDR1 GTSNPN, CDR2 SVGIG (reference sequence). Trimming pared 1 base from V and 6 bases from J, leaving 15 bases between. CDR3 amino acids: CAWSEGGGASEAFF. Here the CDR3 DNA reads TGTGCCTGGAGTGAGGGAGGGGGGGCATCTGAAGCTTTCTTT. Combining the CDR3 with reference TRBV30 and TRBJ1-1 gives the whole variable domain SQTIHQWPATLVQPVGSPLSLECTVEGTSNPNLYWYRQAAGRGLQLLFYSVGIGQISSEVPQNLSASRPQDRQFILSSKKLLLSDSGFYLCAWSEGGGASEAFFGQGTRLTVV.

The genes are TRBV5-1 and TRBJ2-1; no firm D call. Germline CDR1 is SGHRS and CDR2 is YFSETQ. With 0 bases removed from V and 3 bases from J, the gap between germline ends came to 10 bases. The CDR3 runs 15 residues. CDR3 coding DNA: TGCGCCAGCAGCTTGGAGGCCCAATACTACAATGAGCAGTTCTTC. Its protein is CASSLEAQYYNEQFF.

The chain uses TRBV9 and TRBJ1-3, with 7 bases aligning to TRBD1. Germline V gives CDR1 SGDLS, CDR2 YYNGEE. This CDR3 has 15 amino acids. The V gene end was trimmed by 5 bases and the J gene end by 6 bases; junction bases not matched to a gene: 11. The CDR3 here is CASSEEYRGANTIYF. The DNA of the CDR3 is TGTGCCAGCAGTGAAGAGTACAGGGGAGCAAACACCATATATTTT.